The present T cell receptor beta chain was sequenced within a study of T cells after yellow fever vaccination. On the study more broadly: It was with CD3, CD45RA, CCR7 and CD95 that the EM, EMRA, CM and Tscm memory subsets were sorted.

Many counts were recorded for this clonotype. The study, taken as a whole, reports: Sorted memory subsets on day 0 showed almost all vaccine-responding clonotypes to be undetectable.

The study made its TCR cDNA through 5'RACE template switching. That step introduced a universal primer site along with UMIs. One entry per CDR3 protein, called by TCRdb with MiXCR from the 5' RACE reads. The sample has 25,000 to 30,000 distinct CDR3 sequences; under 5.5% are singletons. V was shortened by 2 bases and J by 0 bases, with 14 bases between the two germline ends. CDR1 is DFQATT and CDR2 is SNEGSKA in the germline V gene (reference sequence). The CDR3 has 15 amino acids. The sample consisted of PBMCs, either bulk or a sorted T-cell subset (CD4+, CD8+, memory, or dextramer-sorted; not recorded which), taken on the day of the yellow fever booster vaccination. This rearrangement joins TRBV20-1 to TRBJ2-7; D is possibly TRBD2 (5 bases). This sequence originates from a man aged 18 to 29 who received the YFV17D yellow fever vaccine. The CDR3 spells CSARPGLLSSYEQYF. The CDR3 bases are TGCAGTGCTAGACCCGGACTGTTGAGCTCCTACGAGCAGTACTTC.